These T cell receptor beta chains were read from a single sample in a study of cytomegalovirus exposure and HLA in healthy donors. Repertoires were generated with immunoSEQ multiplex PCR, while TCRdb's copy carries only in-frame clones and drops some. Of about 160,000 clones detected, 71% appear once; the ten largest clones hold approximately 2.8%. The sample taken for sequencing was PBMCs. The receptors derive from a woman aged 25 to 45 in good health and CMV-seronegative. CDR3s include the opening cysteine and the closing phenylalanine or tryptophan.

v_call	cdr3_aa
TRBV10-3	CAISESQYGYTF
TRBV9	CASSNDRDKDQPQHF
TRBV6-1	CASSEKREDVRELFF
TRBV6-1	CASRRQGSEKLFF
TRBV7-2	CASSLGLVGGGNTIYF
TRBV6-5	CASSYSGGFQETQYF
TRBV7-9	CASLPIRTGYTGELFF
TRBV9	CASSVTTDGGIGETQYF
TRBV6-1	CASSEGMGEGTDTQYF
TRBV5-1	CASSYPGQGLETQYF
TRBV29-1	CSVVVTSGINEQFF
TRBV6-6	CASRSHEGAYEQYF
TRBV7-2	CASSSPPHMGGRDTQYF
TRBV6-1	CASSERGRGRGEQFF
TRBV27	CASSLGTASSTDTQYF
TRBV28	CASSLLGQANTGELFF
TRBV15	CATSLLTGTDPSHTF
TRBV9	CASSVDSRAGNPQYF
TRBV7-9	CASSSGTSEIFRKYF
TRBV13	CASSLITYEQYF
TRBV5-5	CASSLSTSKRGYEQYF
TRBV28	CASSTGTGNGYTF
TRBV11-2	CASSQRQYKYTEAFF
TRBV6-5	CATGTGRYEQYF
TRBV5-1	CASSWRRQETQYF
TRBV19	CASSISPVAGNTIYF
TRBV6-5	CASRQPSGNTIYF
TRBV5-4	CASSTGQNGNTIYF
TRBV9	CASSVDPSGRVHEQFF
TRBV7-9	CATERYYRDRGLRDTQYF
TRBV6-6	CASSLVSGSSYNEQFF
TRBV5-6	CASSSSPTGGGRNEQFF
TRBV10-3	CAISGRTVGDTEAFF
TRBV5-6	CASGGTNTDTQYF
TRBV25-1	CASSDKQGNLEAQYF
TRBV28	CASSPQVKEETQYF
TRBV9	CASSVTGDGYTF
TRBV7-8	CASSLPGQGRVQLMNTEAFF
TRBV5-4	CASSTAGNQGEQFF
TRBV4-2	CASSQEASGLYEQYF
TRBV13	CASSQQGASEQFF
TRBV4-1	CASSQVSPRGKETDTQYF
TRBV15	CATSAGDVSGANVLTF
TRBV5-1	CASSPQGGRGNTDTQYF
TRBV6-1	CASSESTGTGVGNTIYF
TRBV7-2	CASSLERETQYF
TRBV7-3	CASSLMAGGTYNEQFF
TRBV11-2	CASSWTGRKETQYF
TRBV5-1	CASSLRQGRNYGYTF
TRBV7-2	CASSFDIATDTQYF
TRBV20-1	CSARVRNEQFF
TRBV28	CASSLGGVRYNEQFF
TRBV28	CASSFAGADTQYF
TRBV5-1	CASSLALSTEAFF
TRBV9	CASSVGPGEVDTQYF
TRBV6-6	CASSGVNGSYEQYF
TRBV27	CASTSASREQYF
TRBV7-9	CASSASVFEQYF
TRBV28	CASSSAVDNSPLHF